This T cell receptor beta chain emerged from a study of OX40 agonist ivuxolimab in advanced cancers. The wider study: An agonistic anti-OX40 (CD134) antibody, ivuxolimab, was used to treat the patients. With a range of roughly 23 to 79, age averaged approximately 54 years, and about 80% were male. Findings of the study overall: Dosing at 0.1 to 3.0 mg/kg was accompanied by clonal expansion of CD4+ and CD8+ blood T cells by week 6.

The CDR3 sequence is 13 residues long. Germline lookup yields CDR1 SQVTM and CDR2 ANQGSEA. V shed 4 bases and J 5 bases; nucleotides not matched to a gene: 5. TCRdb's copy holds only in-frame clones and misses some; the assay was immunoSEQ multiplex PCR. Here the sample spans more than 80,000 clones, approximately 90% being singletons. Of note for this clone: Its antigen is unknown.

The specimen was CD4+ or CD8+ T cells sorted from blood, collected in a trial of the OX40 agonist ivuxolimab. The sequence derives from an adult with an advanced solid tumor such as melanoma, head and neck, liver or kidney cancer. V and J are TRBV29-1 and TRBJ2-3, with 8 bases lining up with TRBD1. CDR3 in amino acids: CSVARGRGDTQYF. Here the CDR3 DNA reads TGCAGCGTTGCCAGGGGGCGCGGAGATACGCAGTATTTT.